The 30 T cell receptor beta chains below come from one sample, sequenced in a study of spatial heterogeneity in lung cancer. Using its own MiXCR run on the 5' RACE reads, TCRdb lists one record per CDR3 protein. Here the sample spans around 45,000 distinct CDR3 sequences, roughly an eighth being singletons. Time point given: sample taken at primary tumor resection. Whole RNA, isolated from tumor, nontumor lung or frozen PBMC, was sequenced without prior sorting. Here the sequenced sample was PBMCs, taken at surgery. All receptors come from a male donor with early-stage non-small cell lung cancer.

This clonotype was picked up a small number of times. One end of the junction varies from germline; a read error may be responsible. This chain uses TRBV18 with TRBJ1-1, with no clear D. The germline gives CDR1 KGHSH, CDR2 LQKENI. The CDR3 is made up of 13 amino acids. CDR3 in DNA: TGTGCCAGCCAAGGAAGGGTGAACACTGAAGTTTTCTTT. Its translation is CASQGRVNTEVFF.

The rearrangement joins TRBV6-5 to TRBJ1-6; D gene uncertain. The CDR3 length is 14 residues. Between the trimmed V and J ends, which lost 0 bases and 9 bases, there was a span of 9 bases. Germline V gene data show CDR1 as MNHEY and CDR2 as SVGAGI. This CDR3 reads CASSYSWMGSPLHF. The CDR3 coding sequence is TGTGCCAGCAGTTACTCGTGGATGGGTTCACCCCTCCACTTT.

This clonotype was found a few times. V usage is TRBV2 and J usage is TRBJ2-1; no clear D gene. Looked up from germline, CDR1 is SNHLY and CDR2 is FYNNEI. The CDR3 totals 15 residues. Trimming cost V 5 bases and J 5 bases, with 16 bases left between them. The CDR3 coding sequence is TGTGCCAGCAGTAAGGATTTTAAGGTCAACAATGAGCAGTTCTTC. It encodes CASSKDFKVNNEQFF.

This sequence joins TRBV7-2 and TRBJ2-7; no definite D call. V was pared by 8 bases and J by 2 bases, with 4 bases between. The CDR3 is 10 amino acids. From germline, CDR1 is SGHTA and CDR2 FQGNSA. In DNA, the CDR3 is TGTGCCAGCGGCACCTACGAGCAGTACTTC. It is translated as CASGTYEQYF.

The table lists this clonotype with many counts. The chain couples TRBV9 to TRBJ1-2; D remains ambiguous. CDR3 size: 13 residues. Trimming shortened V by 4 bases and J by 3 bases, and 10 bases separated the two germline ends. The germline CDR1 and CDR2 sequences are SGDLS and YYNGEE. In nucleotides, the CDR3 is TGTGCCAGCAGCACTCAAGGACACTATGGCTACACCTTC. Translation: CASSTQGHYGYTF.

This clonotype has a handful of counts. This chain links TRBV9 with TRBJ2-7; 7 bases are a match to TRBD1. V shed 4 bases and J 5 bases; nucleotides not matched to a gene: 12. CDR1 and CDR2 (germline): SGDLS, YYNGEE. This CDR3 has 15 amino acids. CDR3 region: CASSKTWADRDEQYF. For the CDR3, the DNA is TGTGCCAGCAGCAAAACCTGGGCCGACAGGGACGAGCAGTACTTC. Using reference TRBV9 and TRBJ2-7 for the parts outside the CDR3, the full variable domain is DSGVTQTPKHLITATGQRVTLRCSPRSGDLSVYWYQQSLDQGLQFLIQYYNGEERAKGNILERFSAQQFPDLHSELNLSSLELGDSALYFCASSKTWADRDEQYFGPGTRLTVT.

This clonotype was seen a few times. The chain is built from TRBV25-1 and TRBJ2-1; the match to TRBD2 covers 8 bases. Germline V gives CDR1 MGHDK, CDR2 SYGVNS. With V trimmed by 6 bases and J by 8 bases, 9 bases remained unmatched. The CDR3 contains 14 residues. CDR3 residues: CASRPIRGGDEQFF. The DNA of the CDR3 is TGTGCCAGCAGACCCATCCGGGGGGGCGATGAGCAGTTCTTC.

This clonotype came up many times. The chain recombines TRBV28 with TRBJ2-7; D might be TRBD1 or TRBD2, each matching 5 bases. The CDR3 runs to 14 residues. Germline V CDR1 and CDR2: MDHEN, SYDVKM. Trimming stripped 3 bases from V and 0 bases from J, with 9 bases between. DNA of the CDR3: TGTGCCAGCAGTTTTCACGGGGCCTCCTACGAGCAGTACTTC. It encodes CASSFHGASYEQYF. The full variable domain, in which reference TRBV28 and TRBJ2-7 provide the parts outside the CDR3, is DVKVTQSSRYLVKRTGEKVFLECVQDMDHENMFWYRQDPGLGLRLIYFSYDVKMKEKGDIPEGYSVSREKKERFSLILESASTNQTSMYLCASSFHGASYEQYFGPGTRLTVT.

This clonotype was seen repeatedly, ten times or more. The V call is TRBV7-9, the J call TRBJ1-4; 7 nucleotides match TRBD1. The CDR3 extends over 14 amino acids. From germline, CDR1 is SEHNR and CDR2 FQNEAQ (reference sequence). The junction had 2 bases not matched to a gene; V was cut back by 2 bases and J by 5 bases. In DNA form, the CDR3 reads TGTGCCAGCAGCTTATTGACAGGGAATGAAAAACTGTTTTTT. The encoded protein is CASSLLTGNEKLFF.

The chain has TRBV7-9 and TRBJ1-2; TRBD1 matches 8 bases. CDR1 and CDR2 from the germline V gene are SEHNR and FQNEAQ (reference sequence). This CDR3 is 14 amino acids long. Unmatched junction bases numbered 5, after V lost 1 base and J lost 7 bases. The CDR3 loop reads CASSLGQGAGGYTF. The CDR3 region has the DNA TGTGCCAGCAGCTTAGGGCAGGGGGCCGGTGGCTACACCTTC. The whole variable domain, remainder taken from reference TRBV7-9 and TRBJ1-2, is DTGVSQNPRHKITKRGQNVTFRCDPISEHNRLYWYRQTLGQGPEFLTYFQNEAQLEKSRLLSDRFSAERPKGSFSTLEIQRTEQGDSAMYLCASSLGQGAGGYTFGSGTRLTVV.

The V gene is TRBV5-1, the J gene TRBJ1-2, with D unclear. CDR3 length equals 14 residues. Looked up from germline, CDR1 is SGHRS and CDR2 is YFSETQ. V lost 0 bases and J 0 bases, leaving 6 bases between the germline ends. The DNA of the CDR3 is TGCGCCAGCAGCTTGGGACCCGCTAACTATGGCTACACCTTC. Amino acids: CASSLGPANYGYTF.

This clonotype has more than one count but fewer than ten. The V call is TRBV5-1, the J call TRBJ2-5; 7 nucleotides agree with TRBD2. The CDR3 length is 16 residues. The J segment lost 2 bases and the V segment lost 0 bases, leaving 7 bases of the junction unmatched. The germline gives CDR1 SGHRS, CDR2 YFSETQ. The CDR3 DNA follows: TGCGCCAGCAGCTTGGTTGGGCTAGCGGAACAAGAGACCCAGTACTTC. Protein: CASSLVGLAEQETQYF.

This clonotype was observed a handful of times. The chain employs TRBV7-9 and TRBJ1-1; the D gene is possibly TRBD1 (6 bases). Germline V gene lookup returns CDR1 SEHNR and CDR2 FQNEAQ (reference sequence). The CDR3 spans 12 residues. Trimming shortened V by 5 bases and J by 8 bases, and 12 bases separated the two germline ends. CDR3 nucleotide sequence: TGTGCCAGCAGCGCTACCGGGACAGAAGCTTTCTTT. Protein: CASSATGTEAFF.

This clonotype was seen only a few times. V gene TRBV28 combines with J gene TRBJ1-6; no firm D call. In germline, CDR1 is MDHEN, CDR2 SYDVKM. Trimming pared 4 bases from V and 0 bases from J, leaving 10 bases between. The CDR3 has 16 amino acids. The chain's CDR3 is CASSYGIPSYNSPLHF. DNA for the CDR3: TGTGCCAGCAGTTACGGGATTCCCTCCTATAATTCACCCCTCCACTTT.

V is TRBV6-2 or TRBV6-3 and J is TRBJ1-1; no clear D gene. This CDR3 has 13 amino acids. V lost 6 bases, J lost 4 bases, and 12 bases lay in between. Germline V lookup: CDR1 MNHEY, CDR2 SVGEGT. This chain's CDR3 is CASSSVSATEAFF. The CDR3 DNA is TGTGCCAGCAGCTCCGTATCGGCCACTGAAGCTTTCTTT.

This clonotype was counted ten times or more. V usage is TRBV28 and J usage is TRBJ1-1; TRBD1 is a possible D gene (6 bases). The CDR3 totals 14 residues. Per germline, CDR1 MDHEN and CDR2 SYDVKM. V shed 4 bases and J shed 8 bases, with 17 bases lying between them. This chain's CDR3 is CASSYTGSVQEAFF. CDR3 bases: TGTGCCAGCAGTTATACAGGGTCTGTCCAAGAAGCTTTCTTT.

This clonotype was counted only a few times. This chain joins TRBV28 and TRBJ2-2, with D possibly called TRBD1 or TRBD2 (5 bases each). Germline loops: CDR1 MDHEN, CDR2 SYDVKM. Between the trimmed V and J ends, which lost 2 bases and 4 bases, there was a span of 11 bases. The CDR3 runs 15 residues. The CDR3 DNA is TGTGCCAGCAGTTTAGGTCGGGACCCCACCGGGGAGCTGTTTTTT. Its protein is CASSLGRDPTGELFF.

This clonotype was seen more than once but under ten times. V usage is TRBV7-2 and J usage is TRBJ1-6, with 7 bases matching TRBD1. The CDR3 runs to 14 residues. The germline V gene encodes CDR1 SGHTA and CDR2 FQGNSA. Losses at the gene ends were 5 bases for V and 7 bases for J; bases not matched to a gene: 5. For the CDR3, the DNA is TGTGCCAGCAGCCTCCCAGGGGGAAATTCACCCCTCCACTTT. Translated, it gives CASSLPGGNSPLHF.

This chain joins TRBV29-1 and TRBJ2-5; D call uncertain. The CDR3 is made up of 12 amino acids. From germline, CDR1 is SQVTM and CDR2 ANQGSEA. Trimming cost V 4 bases and J 1 base, with 7 bases left between them. DNA of the CDR3: TGCAGCGTTGTAAAGGGCCAAGAGACCCAGTACTTC. Protein sequence: CSVVKGQETQYF. The variable domain in full, completed from reference TRBV29-1 and TRBJ2-5, reads SAVISQKPSRDICQRGTSLTIQCQVDSQVTMMFWYRQQPGQSLTLIATANQGSEATYESGFVIDKFPISRPNLTFSTLTVSNMSPEDSSIYLCSVVKGQETQYFGPGTRLLVL.

The chain recombines TRBV29-1 with TRBJ2-2; D is unclear. Germline CDR1 is SQVTM and CDR2 is ANQGSEA. V shed 3 bases and J shed 4 bases, with 6 bases lying between them. CDR3 length: 12 residues. The DNA for the CDR3 is TGCAGCGTTGAGGTCCTCACCGGGGAGCTGTTTTTT. This gives the protein CSVEVLTGELFF.

This clonotype showed up just a few times. The V call is TRBV28, the J call TRBJ2-5; D remains unclear. The CDR3 runs to 14 residues. The V end lost 5 bases, the J end lost 4 bases, and 14 bases lay between the germline ends. Germline V gene data show CDR1 as MDHEN and CDR2 as SYDVKM. The CDR3 sequence: CASSPAGRGETQYF. For the CDR3, the DNA is TGTGCCAGCAGTCCGGCCGGACGCGGAGAGACCCAGTACTTC.

This clonotype occurred a few times. The rearrangement links TRBV7-8 to TRBJ2-5; D gene ambiguous. Germline loops: CDR1 SGHVS, CDR2 FQNEAQ. This CDR3 has 13 residues. Trimming removed 5 bases from V and 3 bases from J, with 10 bases in between. CDR3 coding DNA: TGTGCCAGCAGCGGGCAACTAAAAGAGACCCAGTACTTC. This gives the protein CASSGQLKETQYF. The whole variable domain, filled in from reference TRBV7-8 and TRBJ2-5, reads GAGVSQSPRYKVAKRGQDVALRCDPISGHVSLFWYQQALGQGPEFLTYFQNEAQLDKSGLPSDRFFAERPEGSVSTLKIQRTQQEDSAVYLCASSGQLKETQYFGPGTRLLVL.

This clonotype was seen ten or more times. V is TRBV11-2 and J is TRBJ1-2; no clear D gene. V was clipped by 1 base and J by 4 bases, with 10 bases between them. CDR3 length: 14 amino acids. Germline V CDR1 and CDR2: SGHAT, FQNNGV. This CDR3 is CASSLASTGYGYTF. The CDR3 DNA is TGTGCCAGCAGCTTAGCCTCGACGGGCTATGGCTACACCTTC.

The rearrangement uses TRBV28 and TRBJ2-2, with D possibly matching TRBD1 (5 bases). Trimming cost V 5 bases and J 6 bases, with 10 bases left between them. This CDR3 comprises 13 residues. CDR1 is MDHEN and CDR2 is SYDVKM in the germline V gene. CDR3 DNA sequence: TGTGCCAGCAGTCGCGACAGAGCCGGGGAGCTGTTTTTT. This sequence encodes CASSRDRAGELFF.

This sequence joins TRBV12-3 or TRBV12-4 and TRBJ1-1; D is unclear. The V and J ends lost 3 bases and 2 bases respectively, with 10 bases between them. The CDR3 loop spans 14 amino acids. The CDR3 spells CASSFSALNTEAFF. CDR3 in DNA: TGTGCCAGCAGTTTCAGCGCGCTCAACACTGAAGCTTTCTTT.

This chain links TRBV20-1 with TRBJ2-1, with 7 positions matching TRBD2. CDR1 DFQATT and CDR2 SNEGSKA come from the germline V gene (reference sequence). Trimming removed 6 bases from V and 3 bases from J; junction bases left unmatched: 20. This CDR3 is built from 18 residues. CDR3 bases: TGCAGTGCCACCCCTCGGCGCGGGGGAGGGATTCACTACAATGAGCAGTTCTTC. Translation: CSATPRRGGGIHYNEQFF.

The rearrangement joins TRBV29-1 to TRBJ2-5, with 7 bases fitting TRBD1. Germline V gene sequence: CDR1 SQVTM, CDR2 ANQGSEA. The CDR3 is 13 residues long. V was pared by 6 bases and J by 5 bases, with 9 bases of the junction left unmatched. CDR3 loop: CSVEQGLGETQYF. The DNA for the CDR3 is TGCAGCGTCGAACAGGGGTTAGGGGAGACCCAGTACTTC.

The chain has TRBV12-3 or TRBV12-4 and TRBJ2-4; either TRBD1 or TRBD2 may supply D (5 bases each). V was cut by 3 bases and J by 6 bases, with 6 bases left in between. This CDR3 has 12 amino acids. CDR3 in DNA: TGTGCCAGCAGTTTTGGGGGAAACATTCAGTACTTC. Translated, it gives CASSFGGNIQYF.

This clonotype was seen more than once but under ten times. This chain joins TRBV19 and TRBJ2-2; 10 nucleotides line up with TRBD1. J was trimmed by 6 bases and V by 11 bases; bases with no gene match: 12. This CDR3 has 15 residues. In germline, CDR1 is LNHDA, CDR2 SQIVND (reference sequence). CDR3 sequence (DNA): TGTGCCGCACGGACAGGGGGATTTACAGCCGGGGAGCTGTTTTTT. Translation: CAARTGGFTAGELFF.

The chain recombines TRBV29-1 with TRBJ2-5; 8 nucleotides match TRBD2. The junction had 16 bases not matched to a gene; V was cut back by 5 bases and J by 5 bases. From germline, CDR1 is SQVTM and CDR2 ANQGSEA. The CDR3 runs 16 residues. CDR3 bases: TGCAGCGTTCACCTGAACGCGGGGGGCCCTCGTGAGACCCAGTACTTC. It specifies CSVHLNAGGPRETQYF. The full variable domain, rest sourced from reference TRBV29-1 and TRBJ2-5, is SAVISQKPSRDICQRGTSLTIQCQVDSQVTMMFWYRQQPGQSLTLIATANQGSEATYESGFVIDKFPISRPNLTFSTLTVSNMSPEDSSIYLCSVHLNAGGPRETQYFGPGTRLLVL.